The clone carrying this TCR beta chain was detected once. Its antigen remains unidentified. The data derive from a study of cytomegalovirus exposure and HLA in healthy donors. PCR was performed using 60 Vbeta and 13 Jbeta primers. TCRdb keeps only in-frame clones here, not all; method: immunoSEQ multiplex PCR. The data show roughly 120,000 clones, roughly four fifths seen once. Overall study findings and caveats: A missense variant in DCLRE1C was later tied to TCR beta V- and J-gene trimming.

The source material was PBMCs. This TCR derives from a male donor in good health and CMV-seropositive.

The CDR3, as DNA: TGTGCCAGCAGCTTGGAACTGGTAGCGGGAGAGGGAGGGGATGAGCAGTTCTTC. Translation: CASSLELVAGEGGDEQFF. The V gene is TRBV5-6, the J gene TRBJ2-1; 9 bases line up with TRBD2. Germline CDR1 SGHDT, CDR2 YYEEEE. The J segment lost 8 bases and the V segment lost 0 bases, leaving 15 bases of the junction unmatched. The CDR3 sequence is 18 residues long.